This TCR beta chain was retrieved from a study of T cell responses to AZD1222 COVID-19 vaccine (dated by TCRdb to about 2021). For the wider study: A total of over 230 trial participants underwent TCR sequencing, of whom about 200 received two doses of AZD1222 and 26 received two doses of the MenACWY control vaccine. Trial participants were enrolled by age into subgroups of 18-55, 56-69 and 70-plus years, and around 150, 28 and 57 TCR-sequenced participants, respectively, were included in these subgroups.

Only one count was recorded for this clone. Which antigen it targets is not known. There are no base qualities to consult, and no much larger clone falls within one base. CDR1 and CDR2, looked up from the germline V gene (reference sequence), are SEHNR and FQNEAQ. V trim: 5 bases; J trim: 4 bases; unmatched bases: 4. From its cysteine to its phenylalanine, the CDR3 spans 14 amino acids. CDR3 DNA is the only sequence kept; it has 42 bases, read in frame from the first base. On the study overall, not on this receptor specifically: After two AZD1222 doses, spike-specific TCR breadth and depth were significantly higher than at day 0 and than in MenACWY recipients. CD4 TCRs associated with the vaccine covered the entire spike protein, and the dominant responses were in regions 160-218 and 743-854. Participants were mostly white British, with more females than males. The authors suggested clonal diversity may have been underestimated. Conclusions about previously exposed vaccinees were limited because only six or seven AZD1222 recipients were SARS-CoV-2 seropositive at baseline. In the small 56-69-year group, the increase in depth fell short of significance, most likely because of low power. Because no samples from the day 14 peak response were available, repertoires could be characterized only after the peak T cell response. Reportedly, almost half of the unique spike-specific TCRs recognized epitopes lying outside the regions that are mutated in the B.1.351 and B.1.1.7 variants.

The CDR3 regions of human TCRbeta chains were analyzed by immunosequencing. The study's processing was this. TCRs in the repertoires were matched against a reference library of SARS-CoV-2-specific TCRs that had been generated with the MIRA antigen-specificity platform. Breadth was defined as the fraction of unique TCRs that were SARS-CoV-2-associated. Depth was defined as the fraction of total T cells that were SARS-CoV-2-associated. Using the MIRA data, each spike-specific TCR was assigned both to the spike region to which the TCR was reactive and to a CD4 or CD8 class. Log10-transformed breadth and depth values were compared by one-way ANOVA with Sidak's multiple comparisons tests. The table comes from immuneACCESS by way of TCRdb, which keeps in-frame sequences with V and J called. Part of the clones is missing from these tables; in studies checked, under half for an unresolved V gene and the rest for unknown reasons. Clonal size and the V and J genes are those of that table, whereas D and trimming came from the DNA. Here the sample has fewer than 150,000 clones; roughly 90% occur a single time. In total, the top ten clones hold around 8% of the sample.

Explained via the paper, the time point label denotes: about 28 days (+/-7) after the second vaccine dose. AZD1222 recipients whose second dose came at about 4 weeks and those whose second dose came at about 12 weeks were combined into one group, since spike-specific TCR depth and breadth did not differ between the two schedules. Samples from vaccinated people were obtained from the UK trials COV001 and COV002, which included a single-blind randomized controlled phase 2/3 trial of AZD1222 (ChAdOx1 nCoV-19) in healthy adults. For TCRbeta chain sequencing, PBMC samples from trial participants were taken at day 0 and at day 28 after the second dose.

The chain is encoded by TRBV7-9 joined to TRBJ1-3; TRBD1 agrees with 8 junctional bases. The TCR was taken from an adult who received the AZD1222 COVID-19 vaccine. Sequencing used peripheral blood, obtained 28 days after the second AZD1222 dose. In nucleotides, the sequence is TGTGCCAGCAGCGGAGCAGGGGGCGGAAACACCATATATTTT. It specifies CASSGAGGGNTIYF.